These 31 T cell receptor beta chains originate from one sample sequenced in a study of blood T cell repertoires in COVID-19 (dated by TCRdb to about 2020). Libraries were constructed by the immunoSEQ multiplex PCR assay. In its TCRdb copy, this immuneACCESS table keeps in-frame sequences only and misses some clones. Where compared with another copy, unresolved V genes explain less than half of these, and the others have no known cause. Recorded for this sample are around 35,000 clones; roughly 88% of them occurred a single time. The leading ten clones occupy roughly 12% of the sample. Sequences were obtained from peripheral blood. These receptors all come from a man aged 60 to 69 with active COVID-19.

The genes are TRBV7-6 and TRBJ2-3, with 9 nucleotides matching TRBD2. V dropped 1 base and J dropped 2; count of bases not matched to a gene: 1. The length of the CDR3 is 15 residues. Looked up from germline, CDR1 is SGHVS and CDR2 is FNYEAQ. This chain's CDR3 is CASSLVAGVTDTQYF. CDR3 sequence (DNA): TGTGCCAGCAGCTTAGTAGCGGGGGTCACAGATACGCAGTATTTT.

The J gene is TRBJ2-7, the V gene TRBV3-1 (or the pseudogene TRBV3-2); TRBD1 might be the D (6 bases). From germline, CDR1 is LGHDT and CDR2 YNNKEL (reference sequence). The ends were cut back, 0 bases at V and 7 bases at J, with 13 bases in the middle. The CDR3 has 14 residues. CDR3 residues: CASSQDGQYGEQYF. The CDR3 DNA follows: TGTGCCAGCAGCCAAGATGGACAGTACGGTGAGCAGTACTTC.

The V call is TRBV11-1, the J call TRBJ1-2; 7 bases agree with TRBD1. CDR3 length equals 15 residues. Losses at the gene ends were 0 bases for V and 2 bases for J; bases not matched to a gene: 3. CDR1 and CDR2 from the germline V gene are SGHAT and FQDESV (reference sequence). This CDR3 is CASSLAGTENYGYTF. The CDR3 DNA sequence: TGTGCCAGCAGCTTAGCCGGGACAGAGAACTATGGCTACACCTTC.

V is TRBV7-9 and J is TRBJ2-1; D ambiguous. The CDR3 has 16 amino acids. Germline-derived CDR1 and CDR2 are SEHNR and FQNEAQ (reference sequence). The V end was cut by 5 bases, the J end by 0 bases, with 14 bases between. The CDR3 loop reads CASSPLDMSSYNEQFF. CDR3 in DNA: TGTGCCAGCAGCCCGCTAGATATGAGCTCCTACAATGAGCAGTTCTTC.

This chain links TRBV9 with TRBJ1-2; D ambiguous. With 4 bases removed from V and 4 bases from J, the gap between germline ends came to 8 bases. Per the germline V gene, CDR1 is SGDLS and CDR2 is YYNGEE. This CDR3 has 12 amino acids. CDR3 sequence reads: CASSSQSYGYTF. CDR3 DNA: TGTGCCAGCAGCTCACAATCCTATGGCTACACCTTC.

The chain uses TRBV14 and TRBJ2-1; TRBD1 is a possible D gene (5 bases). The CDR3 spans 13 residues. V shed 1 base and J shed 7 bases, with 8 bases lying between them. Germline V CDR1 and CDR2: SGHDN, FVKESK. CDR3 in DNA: TGTGCCAGCAGCCAAGTGAAGGGGAATGAGCAGTTCTTC. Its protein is CASSQVKGNEQFF. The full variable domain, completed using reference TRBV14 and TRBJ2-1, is EAGVTQFPSHSVIEKGQTVTLRCDPISGHDNLYWYRRVMGKEIKFLLHFVKESKQDESGMPNNRFLAERTGGTYSTLKVQPAELEDSGVYFCASSQVKGNEQFFGPGTRLTVL.

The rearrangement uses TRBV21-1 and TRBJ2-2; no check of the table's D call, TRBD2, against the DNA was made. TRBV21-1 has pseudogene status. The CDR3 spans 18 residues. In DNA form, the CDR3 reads TGTGCCAGCAGCAAAGGCGGAGCGGGGGCTGCGAACACCGGGGAGCTGTTTTTT. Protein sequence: CASSKGGAGAANTGELFF.

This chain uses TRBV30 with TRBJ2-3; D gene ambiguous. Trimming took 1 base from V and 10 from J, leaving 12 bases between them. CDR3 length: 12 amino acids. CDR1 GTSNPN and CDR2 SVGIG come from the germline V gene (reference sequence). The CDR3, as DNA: TGTGCCTGGAGTGGGGCATATGATGCGCAGTATTTT. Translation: CAWSGAYDAQYF.

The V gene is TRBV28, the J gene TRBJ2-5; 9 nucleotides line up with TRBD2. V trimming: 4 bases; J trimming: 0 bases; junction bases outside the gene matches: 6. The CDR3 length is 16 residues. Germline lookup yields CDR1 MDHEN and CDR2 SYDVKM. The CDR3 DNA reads TGTGCCAGCAGTTCGAGGCTAGCGGGAAACCAAGAGACCCAGTACTTC. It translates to CASSSRLAGNQETQYF.

The CDR3 loop reads CASSLESRVDTQYF. CDR3 nucleotide sequence: TGTGCCAGCAGCTTAGAAAGTAGAGTAGATACGCAGTATTTT. The chain has TRBV7-2 and TRBJ2-3; D not certain. CDR1 and CDR2 (germline): SGHTA, FQGNSA. Trimming shortened V by 1 base and J by 5 bases, and 10 bases separated the two germline ends. This CDR3 spans 14 amino acids.

The CDR3 protein is CASSVAMSGANTETQYF. CDR3 sequence (DNA): TGTGCCAGCAGCGTAGCTATGTCGGGAGCAAACACGGAGACCCAGTACTTC. V usage is TRBV9 and J usage is TRBJ2-5, with D perhaps TRBD2 (6 bases). The germline gives CDR1 SGDLS, CDR2 YYNGEE. This CDR3 region has 17 residues. Between the trimmed V and J ends, which lost 0 bases and 5 bases, there was a span of 20 bases.

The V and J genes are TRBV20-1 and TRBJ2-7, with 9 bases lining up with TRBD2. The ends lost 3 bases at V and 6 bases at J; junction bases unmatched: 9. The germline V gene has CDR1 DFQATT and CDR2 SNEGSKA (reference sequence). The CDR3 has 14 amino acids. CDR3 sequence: CSASFQAGGSEQYF. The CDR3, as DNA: TGCAGTGCTAGTTTTCAAGCGGGAGGTTCCGAGCAGTACTTC.

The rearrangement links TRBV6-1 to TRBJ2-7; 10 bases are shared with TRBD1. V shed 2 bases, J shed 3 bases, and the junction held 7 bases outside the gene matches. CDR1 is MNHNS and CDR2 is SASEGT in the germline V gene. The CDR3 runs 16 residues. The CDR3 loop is CASSEIQGQGYYEQYF. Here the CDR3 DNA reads TGTGCCAGCAGTGAAATTCAGGGACAGGGGTACTACGAGCAGTACTTC.

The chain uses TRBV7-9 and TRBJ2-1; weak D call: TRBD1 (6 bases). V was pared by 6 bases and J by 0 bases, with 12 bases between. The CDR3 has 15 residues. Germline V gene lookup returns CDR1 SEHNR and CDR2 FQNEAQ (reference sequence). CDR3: CASSSQGVSYNEQFF. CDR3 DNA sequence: TGTGCCAGCAGTTCACAGGGAGTCTCCTACAATGAGCAGTTCTTC.

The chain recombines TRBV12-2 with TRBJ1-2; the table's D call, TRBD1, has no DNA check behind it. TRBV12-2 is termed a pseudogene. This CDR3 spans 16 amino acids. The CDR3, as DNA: TGTGCAAGTCGCTTAGTTGGACAGGAGCCACTCTATGGCTACACCTTC. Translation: CASRLVGQEPLYGYTF.

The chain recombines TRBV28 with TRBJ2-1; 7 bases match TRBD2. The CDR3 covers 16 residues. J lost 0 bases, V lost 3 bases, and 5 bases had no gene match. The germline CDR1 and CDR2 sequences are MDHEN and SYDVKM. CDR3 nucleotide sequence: TGTGCCAGCAGTTTCCTAGCGGTCAGCTCCTACAATGAGCAGTTCTTC. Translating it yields CASSFLAVSSYNEQFF.

CDR3 sequence (DNA): TGTGCCAGTAGTGCGCCTGCTGGGGGCAATAATGAAAAACTGTTTTTT. It codes for CASSAPAGGNNEKLFF. This sequence joins TRBV19 and TRBJ1-4; the D gene is possibly TRBD1 (6 bases). The germline V gene has CDR1 LNHDA and CDR2 SQIVND (reference sequence). The V and J ends lost 5 bases and 4 bases respectively, with 17 bases between them. The CDR3 runs 16 residues.

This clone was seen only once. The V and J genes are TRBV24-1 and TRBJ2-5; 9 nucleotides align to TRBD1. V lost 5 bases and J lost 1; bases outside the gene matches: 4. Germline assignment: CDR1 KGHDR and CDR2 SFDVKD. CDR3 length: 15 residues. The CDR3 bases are TGTGCCACCAGTGTTATGACAGGGGGCCAAGAGACCCAGTACTTC. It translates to CATSVMTGGQETQYF.

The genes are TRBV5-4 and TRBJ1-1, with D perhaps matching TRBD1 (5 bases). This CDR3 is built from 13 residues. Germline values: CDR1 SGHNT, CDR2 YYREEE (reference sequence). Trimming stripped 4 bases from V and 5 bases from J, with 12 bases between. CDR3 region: CASSPGGYTEAFF. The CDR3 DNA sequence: TGTGCCAGCAGCCCCGGGGGTTATACTGAAGCTTTCTTT. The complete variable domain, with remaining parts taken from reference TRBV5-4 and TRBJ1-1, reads ETGVTQSPTHLIKTRGQQVTLRCSSQSGHNTVSWYQQALGQGPQFIFQYYREEENGRGNFPPRFSGLQFPNYSSELNVNALELDDSALYLCASSPGGYTEAFFGQGTRLTVV.

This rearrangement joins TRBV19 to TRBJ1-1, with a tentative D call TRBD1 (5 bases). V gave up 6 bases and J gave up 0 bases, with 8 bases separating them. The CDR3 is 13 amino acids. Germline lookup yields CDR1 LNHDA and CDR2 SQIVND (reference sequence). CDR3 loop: CASRRGMNTEAFF. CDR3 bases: TGTGCCAGTAGGCGGGGGATGAACACTGAAGCTTTCTTT.

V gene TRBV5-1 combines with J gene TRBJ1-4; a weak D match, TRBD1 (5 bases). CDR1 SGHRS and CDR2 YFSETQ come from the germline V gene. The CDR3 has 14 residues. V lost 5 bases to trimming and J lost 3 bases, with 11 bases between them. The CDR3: CASSGQGANEKLFF. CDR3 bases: TGCGCCAGCAGTGGGCAGGGCGCTAATGAAAAACTGTTTTTT. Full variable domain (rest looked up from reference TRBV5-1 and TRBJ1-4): KAGVTQTPRYLIKTRGQQVTLSCSPISGHRSVSWYQQTPGQGLQFLFEYFSETQRNKGNFPGRFSGRQFSNSRSEMNVSTLELGDSALYLCASSGQGANEKLFFGSGTQLSVL.

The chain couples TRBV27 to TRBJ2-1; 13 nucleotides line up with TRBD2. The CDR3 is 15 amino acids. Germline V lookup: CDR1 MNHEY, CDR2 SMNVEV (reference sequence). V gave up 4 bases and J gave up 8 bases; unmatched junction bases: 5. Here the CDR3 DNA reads TGTGCCAGCAGTTACGGGACTAGCGGGATCTATGAGCAGTTCTTC. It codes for CASSYGTSGIYEQFF.

The CDR3 bases are TGTGCCAGCAGTTACGGCGGGGAGGGGGTTGCCTACGAGCAGTACTTC. This encodes CASSYGGEGVAYEQYF. V usage is TRBV6-5 and J usage is TRBJ2-7; a possible D gene is TRBD2 (7 bases). CDR3 size: 16 residues. Germline lookup yields CDR1 MNHEY and CDR2 SVGAGI. Trimming took 2 bases from V and 2 from J, leaving 16 bases between them.

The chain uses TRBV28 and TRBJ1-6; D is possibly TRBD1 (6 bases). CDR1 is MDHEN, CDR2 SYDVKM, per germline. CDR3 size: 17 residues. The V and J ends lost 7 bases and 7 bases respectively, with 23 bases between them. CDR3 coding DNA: TGTGCCAGCACTCGAATAACTCAGGGGTATGGGAATTCACCCCTCCACTTT. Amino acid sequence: CASTRITQGYGNSPLHF.

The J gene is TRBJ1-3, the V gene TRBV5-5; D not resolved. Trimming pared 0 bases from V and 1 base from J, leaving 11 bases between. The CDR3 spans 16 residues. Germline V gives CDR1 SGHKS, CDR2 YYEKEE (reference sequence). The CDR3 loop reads CASSLAGGPSGNTIYF. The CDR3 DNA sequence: TGTGCCAGCAGCTTGGCCGGTGGGCCTTCTGGAAACACCATATATTTT.

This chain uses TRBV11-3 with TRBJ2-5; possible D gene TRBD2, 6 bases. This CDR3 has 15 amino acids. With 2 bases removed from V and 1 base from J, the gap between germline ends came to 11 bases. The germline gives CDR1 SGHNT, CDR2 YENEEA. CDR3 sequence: CASSLRAGPQETQYF. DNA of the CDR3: TGTGCCAGCAGCTTAAGGGCGGGACCCCAAGAGACCCAGTACTTC.

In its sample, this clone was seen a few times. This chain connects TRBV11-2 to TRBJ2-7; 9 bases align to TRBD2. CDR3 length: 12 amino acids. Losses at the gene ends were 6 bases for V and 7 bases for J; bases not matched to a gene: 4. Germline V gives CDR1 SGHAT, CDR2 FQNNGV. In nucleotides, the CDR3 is TGTGCCAGCAGACTAGCGGGTGGTGAGCAGTACTTC. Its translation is CASRLAGGEQYF. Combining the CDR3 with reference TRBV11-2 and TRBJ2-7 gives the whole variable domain EAGVAQSPRYKIIEKRQSVAFWCNPISGHATLYWYQQILGQGPKLLIQFQNNGVVDDSQLPKDRFSAERLKGVDSTLKIQPAKLEDSAVYLCASRLAGGEQYFGPGTRLTVT.

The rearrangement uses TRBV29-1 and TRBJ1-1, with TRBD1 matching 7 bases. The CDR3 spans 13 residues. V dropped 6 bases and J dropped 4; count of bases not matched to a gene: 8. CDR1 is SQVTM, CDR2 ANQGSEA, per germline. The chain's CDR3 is CSVLDRDPTEAFF. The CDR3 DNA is TGCAGCGTACTTGACAGGGATCCCACTGAAGCTTTCTTT.

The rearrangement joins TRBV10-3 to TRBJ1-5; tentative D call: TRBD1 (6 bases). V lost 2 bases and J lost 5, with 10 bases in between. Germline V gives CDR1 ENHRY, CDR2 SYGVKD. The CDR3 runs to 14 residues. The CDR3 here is CAISEGGADQPQHF. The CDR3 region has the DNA TGTGCCATCAGTGAGGGGGGGGCGGATCAGCCCCAGCATTTT.

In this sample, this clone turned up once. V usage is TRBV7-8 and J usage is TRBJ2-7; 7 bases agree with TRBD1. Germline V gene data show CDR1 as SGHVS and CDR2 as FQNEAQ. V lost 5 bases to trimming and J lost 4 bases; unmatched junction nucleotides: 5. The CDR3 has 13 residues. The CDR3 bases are TGTGCCAGCAGCCCCGACAGGGTGTACGAGCAGTACTTC. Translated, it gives CASSPDRVYEQYF.

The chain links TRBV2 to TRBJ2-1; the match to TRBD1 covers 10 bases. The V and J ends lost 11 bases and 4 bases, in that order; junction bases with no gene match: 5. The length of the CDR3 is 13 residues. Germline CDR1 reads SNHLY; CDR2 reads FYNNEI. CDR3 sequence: CADKGQGYNEQFF. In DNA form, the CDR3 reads TGTGCCGACAAGGGACAGGGGTACAATGAGCAGTTCTTC. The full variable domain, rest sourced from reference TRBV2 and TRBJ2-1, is EPEVTQTPSHQVTQMGQEVILRCVPISNHLYFYWYRQILGQKVEFLVSFYNNEISEKSEIFDDQFSVERPDGSNFTLKIRSTKLEDSAMYFCADKGQGYNEQFFGPGTRLTVL.